This is a list of T cell receptor beta chains from one sample in a study of cytomegalovirus exposure and HLA in healthy donors. Libraries were prepared by immunoSEQ multiplex PCR; TCRdb keeps only in-frame clonotypes and omits some of them. Of around 100,000 clones listed, about 72% were seen once; the top ten hold around a fifth. The sequenced sample consisted of PBMCs. The receptors derive from a woman aged 55-70 years in good health and CMV-seropositive. CDR3s include the opening cysteine and the closing phenylalanine or tryptophan. Each record gives: CDR3 DNA, CDR3 protein, clone size, J gene, V gene, D gene. The D gene is left open where the match is weak. Clone sizes are given selectively: once, few, many, or a class where the clone is expanded.

cdr3_nt: TGTGCCAGCAGCTTGGGATCGGGAGGTAAAGGCTACACCTTC
cdr3_aa: CASSLGSGGKGYTF
clone_size: many
j_call: TRBJ1-2
v_call: TRBV5-6
d_call: NA

cdr3_nt: TGTGCCAGCAGTTACTCAGGGGACAGGGTAGACAATGAGCAGTTCTTC
cdr3_aa: CASSYSGDRVDNEQFF
clone_size: NA
j_call: TRBJ2-1
v_call: TRBV6-5
d_call: TRBD1

cdr3_nt: TGTGCCAGCAGAACGGGGGGGCGCTTAAGCGTTGGCTACACCTTC
cdr3_aa: CASRTGGRLSVGYTF
clone_size: NA
j_call: TRBJ1-2
v_call: TRBV6-5
d_call: NA

cdr3_nt: TGTGCCATCAGTGTCCGACTAGCGGGAGGACCCCAAAGGCAGTACTTC
cdr3_aa: CAISVRLAGGPQRQYF
clone_size: NA
j_call: TRBJ2-5
v_call: TRBV10-3
d_call: TRBD2

cdr3_nt: TGTGCCAGCAGTGAAGAAGGGACAGGGGTTTCAGATACGCAGTATTTT
cdr3_aa: CASSEEGTGVSDTQYF
clone_size: few
j_call: TRBJ2-3
v_call: TRBV6-1
d_call: TRBD1

cdr3_nt: TGCAGTGCTAGAGAGGGGGGGGTGGCTTTCTTT
cdr3_aa: CSAREGGVAFF
clone_size: NA
j_call: TRBJ1-1
v_call: TRBV20-1
d_call: NA

cdr3_nt: TGTGCCAGCAGCCAACTTTGGGACAGGGGGCCCGCCCAGTACTTC
cdr3_aa: CASSQLWDRGPAQYF
clone_size: few
j_call: TRBJ2-5
v_call: TRBV5-6
d_call: TRBD1

cdr3_nt: TGTGCCAGCAGCCGATATTTAGGGGGCGAGCAGTACTTC
cdr3_aa: CASSRYLGGEQYF
clone_size: NA
j_call: TRBJ2-7
v_call: TRBV5-4
d_call: NA

cdr3_nt: TGTGCCAGCAGTCTGTCCGGGAAATGGGAGACCCAGTACTTC
cdr3_aa: CASSLSGKWETQYF
clone_size: NA
j_call: TRBJ2-5
v_call: TRBV9
d_call: NA

cdr3_nt: TGTGCCAGCAACCCGGGGCCGGGAGGGGCCTACAATGAGCAGTTCTTC
cdr3_aa: CASNPGPGGAYNEQFF
clone_size: NA
j_call: TRBJ2-1
v_call: TRBV5-6
d_call: TRBD2

cdr3_nt: TGTGCCAGCAGTCCCACAGGGTTATTAAATGAAAAACTGTTTTTT
cdr3_aa: CASSPTGLLNEKLFF
clone_size: NA
j_call: TRBJ1-4
v_call: TRBV28
d_call: NA

cdr3_nt: TGTGCCAGCAGCCCCCAGGGGGCGCGCACTGAAGCTTTCTTT
cdr3_aa: CASSPQGARTEAFF
clone_size: once
j_call: TRBJ1-1
v_call: TRBV11-2
d_call: TRBD1

cdr3_nt: TGTGCCATCAGAACTGGGCCGGGGGAAGAGCAGTACTTC
cdr3_aa: CAIRTGPGEEQYF
clone_size: NA
j_call: TRBJ2-7
v_call: TRBV10-3
d_call: NA

cdr3_nt: TGTGCCGGAACGGGGGGGGAGCAGTACTTC
cdr3_aa: CAGTGGEQYF
clone_size: NA
j_call: TRBJ2-7
v_call: TRBV7-9
d_call: TRBD2

cdr3_nt: TGTGCCAGCGGGCCAGAAGCGGGAGTTGGAGAGACCCAGTACTTC
cdr3_aa: CASGPEAGVGETQYF
clone_size: NA
j_call: TRBJ2-5
v_call: TRBV2
d_call: TRBD2

cdr3_nt: TGTGCCAGCAGCTTATGGGGGGGCAATGAGCAGTTCTTC
cdr3_aa: CASSLWGGNEQFF
clone_size: NA
j_call: TRBJ2-1
v_call: TRBV7-3
d_call: TRBD2

cdr3_nt: TGTGCCAGCAGGGAAACAGGGGCTGGCTACACCTTC
cdr3_aa: CASRETGAGYTF
clone_size: once
j_call: TRBJ1-2
v_call: TRBV28
d_call: TRBD1

cdr3_nt: TGTGCCATCAGTGCAGGGGGAAGCAATCAGCCCCAGCATTTT
cdr3_aa: CAISAGGSNQPQHF
clone_size: NA
j_call: TRBJ1-5
v_call: TRBV10-3
d_call: TRBD1

cdr3_nt: TGCAGCGTCGGTCCGGGACTACCTGGCGAGCAGTACTTC
cdr3_aa: CSVGPGLPGEQYF
clone_size: NA
j_call: TRBJ2-7
v_call: TRBV29-1
d_call: TRBD2

cdr3_nt: TGTGCCAGCAGTTTTAGCACCGGGGAGCTGTTTTTT
cdr3_aa: CASSFSTGELFF
clone_size: once
j_call: TRBJ2-2
v_call: TRBV28
d_call: NA

cdr3_nt: TGTGCCAGCAGTTTGGCGACACGCTATGGCTACACCTTC
cdr3_aa: CASSLATRYGYTF
clone_size: NA
j_call: TRBJ1-2
v_call: TRBV28
d_call: NA

cdr3_nt: TGTGCCAGCAGTGGCCGCAATCAGCCCCAGCATTTT
cdr3_aa: CASSGRNQPQHF
clone_size: NA
j_call: TRBJ1-5
v_call: TRBV6-6
d_call: NA

cdr3_nt: TGTGCCAGCAGCGTAGCACCGGGACTAGCGGGGACCAGCACAGATACGCAGTATTTT
cdr3_aa: CASSVAPGLAGTSTDTQYF
clone_size: NA
j_call: TRBJ2-3
v_call: TRBV9
d_call: TRBD2

cdr3_nt: TGTGCCAGTAGTATAGATGTCCAGTCAAATCAGCCCCAGCATTTT
cdr3_aa: CASSIDVQSNQPQHF
clone_size: NA
j_call: TRBJ1-5
v_call: TRBV19
d_call: NA

cdr3_nt: TGTGCCAGCAGTGAAGAGCGGGGGGCCAAAAACATTCAGTACTTC
cdr3_aa: CASSEERGAKNIQYF
clone_size: NA
j_call: TRBJ2-4
v_call: TRBV2
d_call: TRBD2

cdr3_nt: TGTGCCAGCAGCTTAGCGGAGGACAGCAAGTTGAAGATTTTT
cdr3_aa: CASSLAEDSKLKIF
clone_size: NA
j_call: TRBJ1-3
v_call: TRBV7-9
d_call: NA

cdr3_nt: TGTGCCAGCAGCACGACAGGGCACGACTCCTACGAGCAGTACTTC
cdr3_aa: CASSTTGHDSYEQYF
clone_size: NA
j_call: TRBJ2-7
v_call: TRBV5-4
d_call: TRBD1

cdr3_nt: TGTGCCACCAGCAGAGCTAGGACAGGCGTCCACGAGCAGTACTTC
cdr3_aa: CATSRARTGVHEQYF
clone_size: NA
j_call: TRBJ2-7
v_call: TRBV15
d_call: TRBD1

cdr3_nt: TGTGCCAGTAGTCGACTAGCGGAGGGGTTTTACAATGAGCAGTTCTTC
cdr3_aa: CASSRLAEGFYNEQFF
clone_size: NA
j_call: TRBJ2-1
v_call: TRBV19
d_call: TRBD2

cdr3_nt: TGTGCCAGCAACGAGGACAGGATAGAATCCACTGAAGCTTTCTTT
cdr3_aa: CASNEDRIESTEAFF
clone_size: NA
j_call: TRBJ1-1
v_call: TRBV7-2
d_call: TRBD1

cdr3_nt: TGTGCCACCAGCCGCTCAAGGGGCTCCTACGAGCAGTACTTC
cdr3_aa: CATSRSRGSYEQYF
clone_size: few
j_call: TRBJ2-7
v_call: TRBV15
d_call: NA

cdr3_nt: TGTGCCAGCAGTTTAGCCTCTGGCGGCAACAACTACGAGCAGTATTTC
cdr3_aa: CASSLASGGNNYEQYF
clone_size: NA
j_call: TRBJ2-7
v_call: TRBV28
d_call: NA

cdr3_nt: TGTGCCAGCAGTGCCCGGTGGAGGGAAGCGGATACGCAGTATTTT
cdr3_aa: CASSARWREADTQYF
clone_size: few
j_call: TRBJ2-3
v_call: TRBV28
d_call: NA

cdr3_nt: TGTGCCATCAGTCAGGCGGACTACGAGCAGTACTTC
cdr3_aa: CAISQADYEQYF
clone_size: NA
j_call: TRBJ2-7
v_call: TRBV10-3
d_call: NA

cdr3_nt: TGTGCCAGTTTGCCAAGGGGGCGGAGAAACTATGGCTACACCTTC
cdr3_aa: CASLPRGRRNYGYTF
clone_size: NA
j_call: TRBJ1-2
v_call: TRBV28
d_call: TRBD1